The source of this TCR beta chain is a study of immune characterization of retroperitoneal liposarcoma. The CDR3 sequence is 15 residues long. The germline V gene has CDR1 MNHEY and CDR2 SMNVEV (reference sequence). Trimming at V came to 6 bases and at J to 5 bases, leaving 6 bases not matched to a gene. TCRdb reprocessed the PCR reads via MiXCR and lists one record per CDR3 protein. The repertoire holds about 11,000 distinct CDR3 sequences, with over 20% as singletons. The chain links TRBV27 to TRBJ2-5, with TRBD2 matching 13 bases. This clonotype was sampled from a female donor with retroperitoneal liposarcoma. Sequencing was performed on blood. The CDR3 reads CASSSLAGGSETQYF. The CDR3 region has the DNA TGTGCCAGCAGCTCACTAGCGGGAGGGAGTGAGACCCAGTACTTC.